The present entry profiles one T cell receptor (beta chain) with its context. Antigen specificity is unknown. This specimen belongs to a study of shared clonotypes between healthy human individuals. Study context: CD8 memory received one plate per donor, CD8 naive two, CD4 memory three and CD4 naive three.

Study observations and caveats: Blood was the sole source, and tissue repertoires probably differ. Clonotypes shared by all four sorted-subset donors had higher generation probabilities than non-shared clonotypes.

The DNA input per sorted-subset replicate PCR was about 220 ng, corresponding to some 30,000 T cell genomes. Using immunoSEQ multiplex PCR, the repertoire was profiled, and TCRdb retains in-frame clones only, with some absent. The sample records hundreds of thousands of clones, about 97% being singletons. The receptor's source is a woman aged 25 to 39 in good health. Sequencing input: naive CD4+ T cells sorted from blood. Sample subset: CD45RA+ positively selected.

The CDR3 reads CAWRRLVGNTIYF. CDR3 sequence (DNA): TGTGCCTGGAGGCGACTTGTCGGAAACACCATATATTTT. The rearrangement joins TRBV30 to TRBJ1-3; D not certain. Trimming removed 3 bases from V and 4 bases from J, with 10 bases in between. The CDR3 consists of 13 residues. The germline V gene encodes CDR1 GTSNPN and CDR2 SVGIG (reference sequence).